The sequence of this TCR beta chain was determined in a study of identical twins. V gave up 0 bases and J gave up 0 bases, with 10 bases separating them. Germline CDR1 reads SEHNR; CDR2 reads FQNEAQ (reference sequence). The CDR3 has 16 residues. TCRdb recomputed calls from the 5' RACE reads with MiXCR, one row per CDR3 protein. This table has roughly 1,500,000 distinct CDR3 sequences, about 32% appearing once. Study-wide points: Conclusions rested on cross-sectional statistics rather than following the same donors. Twin sharing of out-of-frame TCR alpha was underestimated by models in monozygotic pairs.

Comments on this clonotype: Its antigen is still unknown.

This TCR came from a newborn girl in good health. The rearrangement joins TRBV7-9 to TRBJ2-3, with unresolved D. The material sequenced was cord blood. This CDR3 is CASSLAGPVSTDTQYF. CDR3 bases: TGTGCCAGCAGCTTAGCCGGACCCGTTAGCACAGATACGCAGTATTTT. Using reference TRBV7-9 and TRBJ2-3 for the parts outside the CDR3, the full variable domain is DTGVSQNPRHKITKRGQNVTFRCDPISEHNRLYWYRQTLGQGPEFLTYFQNEAQLEKSRLLSDRFSAERPKGSFSTLEIQRTEQGDSAMYLCASSLAGPVSTDTQYFGPGTRLTVL.